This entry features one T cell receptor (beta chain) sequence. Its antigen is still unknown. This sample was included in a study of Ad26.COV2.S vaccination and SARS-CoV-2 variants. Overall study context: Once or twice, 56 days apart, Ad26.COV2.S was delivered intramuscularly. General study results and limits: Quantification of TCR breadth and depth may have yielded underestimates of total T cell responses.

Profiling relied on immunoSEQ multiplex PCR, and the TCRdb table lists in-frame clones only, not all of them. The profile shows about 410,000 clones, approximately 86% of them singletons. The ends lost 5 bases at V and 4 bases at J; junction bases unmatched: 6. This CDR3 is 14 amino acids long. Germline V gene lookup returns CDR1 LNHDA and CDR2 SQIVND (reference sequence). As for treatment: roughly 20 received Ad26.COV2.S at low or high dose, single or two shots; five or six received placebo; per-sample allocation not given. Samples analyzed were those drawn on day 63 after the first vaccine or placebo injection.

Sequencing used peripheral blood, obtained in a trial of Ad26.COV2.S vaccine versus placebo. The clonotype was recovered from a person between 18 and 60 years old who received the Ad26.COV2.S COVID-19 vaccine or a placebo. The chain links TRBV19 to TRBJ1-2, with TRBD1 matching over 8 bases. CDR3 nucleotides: TGTGCCAGTAGTGAAGGACAGGGAATCTATGGCTACACCTTC. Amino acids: CASSEGQGIYGYTF. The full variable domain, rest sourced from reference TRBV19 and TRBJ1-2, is DGGITQSPKYLFRKEGQNVTLSCEQNLNHDAMYWYRQDPGQGLRLIYYSQIVNDFQKGDIAEGYSVSREKKESFPLTVTSAQKNPTAFYLCASSEGQGIYGYTFGSGTRLTVV.